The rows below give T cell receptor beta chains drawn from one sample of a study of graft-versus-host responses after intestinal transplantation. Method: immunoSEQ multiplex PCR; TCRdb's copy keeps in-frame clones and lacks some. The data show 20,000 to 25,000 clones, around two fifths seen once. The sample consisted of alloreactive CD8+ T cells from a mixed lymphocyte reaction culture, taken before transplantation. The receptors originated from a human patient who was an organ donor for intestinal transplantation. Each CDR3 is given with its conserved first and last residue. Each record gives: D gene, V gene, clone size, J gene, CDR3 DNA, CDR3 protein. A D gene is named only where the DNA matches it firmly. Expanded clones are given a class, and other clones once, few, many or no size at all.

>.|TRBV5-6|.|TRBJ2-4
TGTGCCAGCAGCCCTCCCGGGATTCTACCCTTAAACATTCAGTACTTC
CASSPPGILPLNIQYF
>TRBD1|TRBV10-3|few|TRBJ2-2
TGTGCCACCGTAACAGGGGTGAACACCGGGGAGCTGTTTTTT
CATVTGVNTGELFF
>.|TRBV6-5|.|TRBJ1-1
TGTGCCTCCCACCGGGAGGTGGTTCTGGTAACTGAAGCTTTCTTT
CASHREVVLVTEAFF
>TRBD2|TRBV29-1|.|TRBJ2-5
TGCAGCGCAGAGCTCGGGGGGGGATCAGTGTTGGGGACCCAGTACTTC
CSAELGGGSVLGTQYF
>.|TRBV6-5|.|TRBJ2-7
TGTGCCAGCAGTTTCGGGGCGAGCTCCTACGAGCAGTACTTC
CASSFGASSYEQYF
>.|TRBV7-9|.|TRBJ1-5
TGTGCCAGCAGCTTAGGGAATCAGCCCCAGCATTTT
CASSLGNQPQHF
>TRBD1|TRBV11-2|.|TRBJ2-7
TGTGCCAGCAGCTTCTACGACAGGGGCTACGAGCAGTACTTC
CASSFYDRGYEQYF
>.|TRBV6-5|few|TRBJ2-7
TGTGCCAGCAGACAGGGTCTAACCTACGAGCAGTACTTC
CASRQGLTYEQYF
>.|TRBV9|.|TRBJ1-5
TGTGCCAGCAGGGGGGACAGCAATCAGCCCCAGCATTTT
CASRGDSNQPQHF
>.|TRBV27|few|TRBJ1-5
TGTGCCAGCAGTATCTACGGTGGTAGCAATCAGCCCCAGCATTTT
CASSIYGGSNQPQHF
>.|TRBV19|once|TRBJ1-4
TGTGCCACAGGTTTTGAAAAACTGTTTTTT
CATGFEKLFF
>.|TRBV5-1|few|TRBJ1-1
TGCGCCAGCAGCTTGTCCTGGAACACTGAAGCTTTCTTT
CASSLSWNTEAFF
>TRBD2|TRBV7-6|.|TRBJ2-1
TGTGCCAGCAGCTTTGGCGGGGGTTACAATGAGCAGTTCTTC
CASSFGGGYNEQFF
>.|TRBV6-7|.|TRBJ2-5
TGTGCCAGCAGTTCGCTCATCCGGGAGACCCAGTACTTC
CASSSLIRETQYF
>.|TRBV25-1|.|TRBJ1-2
TGTGCCAGCAGTGAAACGGGCTATGGCTACACCTTC
CASSETGYGYTF
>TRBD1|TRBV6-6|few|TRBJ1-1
TGTGCCAGCACCAGGGGGACAGGAGTCGAAGCTTTCTTT
CASTRGTGVEAFF